The 20 T cell receptor beta chains below all came from one sample that was sequenced in a study of T cell responses to AZD1222 COVID-19 vaccine. The method was immunoSEQ multiplex PCR; TCRdb's version includes in-frame clones alone and lacks a portion of them. This table holds approximately 200,000 clones, approximately 90% found once. Sequences were derived from peripheral blood, sampled 28 days after the second AZD1222 dose. Receptors were obtained from an adult who received the AZD1222 COVID-19 vaccine.

This chain joins TRBV5-1 and TRBJ2-2; no definite D call. Trimming left V 2 bases short and J 6 bases short, with 8 bases between. Germline V gives CDR1 SGHRS, CDR2 YFSETQ. This CDR3 spans 13 amino acids. The CDR3 reads CASSFDDPGELFF. The CDR3 DNA sequence: TGCGCCAGCAGCTTCGATGACCCCGGGGAGCTGTTTTTT. Full variable domain (rest looked up from reference TRBV5-1 and TRBJ2-2): KAGVTQTPRYLIKTRGQQVTLSCSPISGHRSVSWYQQTPGQGLQFLFEYFSETQRNKGNFPGRFSGRQFSNSRSEMNVSTLELGDSALYLCASSFDDPGELFFGEGSRLTVL.

The DNA of the CDR3 is TGTGCCAGCAGTGAAGCATGGGGGACCGACGCCGGGGAGCTGTTTTTT. The encoded protein is CASSEAWGTDAGELFF. V gene TRBV6-1 combines with J gene TRBJ2-2; D possibly matches TRBD1 or TRBD2 (5 bases each). Germline assignment: CDR1 MNHNS and CDR2 SASEGT. The V gene lost 0 bases and the J gene lost 6 bases, with 14 bases spanning the gap. The CDR3 contains 16 residues.

The V call is TRBV28, the J call TRBJ1-6; D unclear. Germline V gives CDR1 MDHEN, CDR2 SYDVKM. The CDR3 totals 11 residues. V lost 6 bases to trimming and J lost 15 bases, with 12 bases between them. This CDR3 reads CASSPEVLLHF. The CDR3 coding sequence is TGTGCCAGCAGCCCCGAGGTTCTCCTCCACTTT.

The chain joins TRBV3-1 (or the pseudogene TRBV3-2) to TRBJ1-2; TRBD1 agrees at 8 bases. This CDR3 spans 14 amino acids. Germline lookup yields CDR1 LGHDT and CDR2 YNNKEL (reference sequence). Losses at the gene ends were 4 bases for V and 8 bases for J; bases not matched to a gene: 9. The CDR3 nucleotides read TGTGCCAGCAGCCCCCGGGGACAGGAAGGGGGCTACACCTTC. Its protein product is CASSPRGQEGGYTF.

The rearrangement links TRBV27 to TRBJ2-7; the D is unclear. The CDR3 covers 13 residues. CDR1 is MNHEY and CDR2 is SMNVEV in the germline V gene (reference sequence). The germline V and J ends were trimmed by 6 bases and 0 bases, with 9 bases remaining between them. This CDR3 reads CASSGRSSYEQYF. Here the CDR3 DNA reads TGTGCCAGCAGCGGTAGGAGCTCCTACGAGCAGTACTTC.

The CDR3 protein is CASTPTRADTQYF. The DNA of the CDR3 is TGTGCCAGCACTCCGACCAGGGCAGATACGCAGTATTTT. V and J are TRBV11-3 and TRBJ2-3; weak D call: TRBD1 (5 bases). The CDR3 has 13 amino acids. CDR1 is SGHNT and CDR2 is YENEEA in the germline V gene. Trimming left V 7 bases short and J 4 bases short, with 12 bases between.

The CDR3 sequence is CASSPSVGTEAFF. The CDR3 coding sequence is TGTGCCAGCAGCCCCTCCGTGGGGACTGAAGCTTTCTTT. The V and J genes are TRBV6-5 and TRBJ1-1, with D unresolved. CDR1 is MNHEY and CDR2 is SVGAGI in the germline V gene. The length of the CDR3 is 13 residues. With 6 bases removed from V and 5 bases from J, the gap between germline ends came to 13 bases.

The chain uses TRBV20-1 and TRBJ1-6; weak D call: TRBD1 (5 bases). V was trimmed by 3 bases and J by 13 bases, leaving 10 bases between them. The CDR3 is made up of 11 amino acids. Germline V lookup: CDR1 DFQATT, CDR2 SNEGSKA (reference sequence). The CDR3 is CSARGPGPLHF. The CDR3 coding sequence is TGCAGTGCTAGGGGGCCCGGGCCCCTCCACTTT.

The rearrangement links TRBV3-1 (or the pseudogene TRBV3-2) to TRBJ2-2; perhaps TRBD2 as D (6 bases). This CDR3 has 12 amino acids. Germline V gene data show CDR1 as LGHDT and CDR2 as YNNKEL (reference sequence). V lost 6 bases, J lost 6 bases, and 8 bases lay in between. The DNA of the CDR3 is TGTGCCAGCAGGCGGGGCGCCGGGGAGCTGTTTTTT. As protein: CASRRGAGELFF.

The chain carries TRBV5-8 and TRBJ2-1, with TRBD2 identical over 14 bases. Germline V lookup: CDR1 SGHTS, CDR2 YDEGEE. CDR3 length: 16 residues. V dropped 0 bases and J dropped 5; count of bases not matched to a gene: 1. In DNA form, the CDR3 reads TGTGCCAGCAGCTTGGGGACTAGCGGGAGGAACAATGAGCAGTTCTTC. Its translation: CASSLGTSGRNNEQFF.

The chain has TRBV6-2 or TRBV6-3 and TRBJ2-7, with D perhaps TRBD1 (6 bases). Germline lookup yields CDR1 MNHEY and CDR2 SVGEGT. V was clipped by 0 bases and J by 3 bases, with 12 bases between them. The CDR3 spans 15 residues. The CDR3 nucleotides are TGTGCCAGCAGTTACTCCGTGACAGGACTCTACGAGCAGTACTTC. This sequence encodes CASSYSVTGLYEQYF.

As regards this clone: Other DNA sequences in this specimen translate into the identical CDR3. The chain uses TRBV29-1 and TRBJ2-3; 13 bases line up with TRBD2. The germline V gene has CDR1 SQVTM and CDR2 ANQGSEA. V lost 6 bases and J lost 3; bases outside the gene matches: 3. This CDR3 spans 14 amino acids. CDR3 loop: CSVRLAGGTDTQYF. For the CDR3, the DNA is TGCAGCGTCCGACTAGCGGGAGGTACAGATACGCAGTATTTT.

The V and J genes are TRBV5-6 and TRBJ2-1, with unresolved D. CDR1 and CDR2 from the germline V gene are SGHDT and YYEEEE. V lost 6 bases and J 10 bases, leaving 14 bases between the germline ends. The CDR3 is 12 amino acids. The CDR3 DNA sequence: TGTGCCAGCACGGCCAGGATTGGAGAGCAGTTCTTC. Its protein product is CASTARIGEQFF.

V and J are TRBV7-8 and TRBJ1-3, with a tentative D call TRBD1 (5 bases). V gave up 7 bases and J gave up 7 bases, with 20 bases separating them. The CDR3 has 15 residues. Germline assignment: CDR1 SGHVS and CDR2 FQNEAQ. The chain's CDR3 is CASTTGASWGNTIYF. In DNA form, the CDR3 reads TGTGCCAGCACCACTGGGGCGAGCTGGGGGAACACCATATATTTT.

The rearrangement joins TRBV30 to TRBJ2-7; D unresolved. This CDR3 is 11 amino acids long. V lost 5 bases and J 3 bases, leaving 8 bases between the germline ends. Germline lookup yields CDR1 GTSNPN and CDR2 SVGIG (reference sequence). DNA of the CDR3: TGTGCCTGGTCCCACCTCTACGAGCAGTACTTC. Its protein product is CAWSHLYEQYF.

The chain employs TRBV7-9 and TRBJ2-7, with no clear D. The CDR3 runs 13 residues. In germline, CDR1 is SEHNR, CDR2 FQNEAQ (reference sequence). V lost 3 bases to trimming and J lost 5 bases, with 11 bases between them. CDR3 DNA: TGTGCCAGCAGCTTTCTGGGAATCAACGAGCAGTACTTC. Protein sequence: CASSFLGINEQYF.

The V call is TRBV5-1, the J call TRBJ1-1; D is possibly TRBD1 (6 bases). Trimming removed 4 bases from V and 4 bases from J, with 17 bases in between. Germline V gene lookup returns CDR1 SGHRS and CDR2 YFSETQ. CDR3 length: 15 residues. The CDR3 DNA is TGCGCCAGCAGCCTCACGGGGGCGCGGGGCACTGAAGCTTTCTTT. Protein sequence: CASSLTGARGTEAFF.

A word on this clone: The CDR3 ends on some other residue instead of the conserved phenylalanine or tryptophan, so this is likely a read error. Because the CDR3's place on the DNA is in doubt, the DNA is left out and the CDR3 is given as listed by TCRdb. This rearrangement joins TRBV6-5 to TRBJ1-1. The CDR3 is 10 amino acids long, termini counted. CDR1 MNHEY and CDR2 SVGAGI come from the germline V gene. CDR3 protein: CASSSPADPA.

This rearrangement joins TRBV7-2 to TRBJ1-5; D not certain. This CDR3 spans 13 amino acids. The V end was cut by 1 base, the J end by 6 bases, with 7 bases between. Germline assignment: CDR1 SGHTA and CDR2 FQGNSA. Here the CDR3 reads CASSLGIIQPQHF. CDR3 coding DNA: TGTGCCAGCAGCTTAGGCATAATTCAGCCCCAGCATTTT.

The sample holds one count of this clone. This chain connects TRBV5-1 to TRBJ1-5; D is ambiguous. This CDR3 is built from 18 residues. Trimming pared 1 base from V and 0 bases from J, leaving 17 bases between. The germline V gene encodes CDR1 SGHRS and CDR2 YFSETQ. The DNA for the CDR3 is TGCGCCAGCAGCTTGAGACCGGTGGGTAGGTATAGCAATCAGCCCCAGCATTTT. This gives the protein CASSLRPVGRYSNQPQHF.